This is a list of T cell receptor beta chains from one sample in a study of T cells after yellow fever vaccination. TCRdb used MiXCR to reprocess the 5' RACE reads, holding one entry per CDR3 protein. The sample holds about 340,000 distinct CDR3 sequences; around 4.1% are singletons and the top ten take about 24%. The sample in question was PBMCs, obtained 5 days after the yellow fever booster vaccination. Source of these receptors: a young man who received the YFV17D yellow fever vaccine. Both conserved end residues are part of each CDR3. The D gene is left open where the match is weak. A row's size may be missing; if present it is once, few, many or a size class.

d_call: -; clone_size: few; v_call: TRBV6-2/TRBV6-3; j_call: TRBJ2-1; cdr3_nt: TGTGCCAGCACCCTTAGCGGTTACAATGAGCAGTTCTTC; cdr3_aa: CASTLSGYNEQFF
d_call: -; clone_size: -; v_call: TRBV27; j_call: TRBJ2-7; cdr3_nt: TGTGCCAGCAGCCCTCTTGGATTCCACGAGCAGTACTTC; cdr3_aa: CASSPLGFHEQYF
d_call: TRBD1; clone_size: -; v_call: TRBV11-2; j_call: TRBJ2-5; cdr3_nt: TGTGCCACCTCCCGGGACAGGGTACAAGAGGGCCAGTACTTC; cdr3_aa: CATSRDRVQEGQYF
d_call: TRBD2; clone_size: few; v_call: TRBV20-1; j_call: TRBJ2-3; cdr3_nt: TGCAGTGCTACACCTGGACTAGGACGTGCGGTTGGCACAGATACGCAGTATTTT; cdr3_aa: CSATPGLGRAVGTDTQYF
d_call: TRBD1; clone_size: many; v_call: TRBV12-3/TRBV12-4; j_call: TRBJ2-2; cdr3_nt: TGTGCCAGCAGTTTTTTAGGGGGCCGAACCGGGGAGCTGTTTTTT; cdr3_aa: CASSFLGGRTGELFF
d_call: -; clone_size: many; v_call: TRBV29-1; j_call: TRBJ1-1; cdr3_nt: TGCAGCGTTCGGGGCCCAACCGGTCTCGGTCGGACTGAAGCTTTCTTT; cdr3_aa: CSVRGPTGLGRTEAFF
d_call: TRBD1; clone_size: few; v_call: TRBV5-1; j_call: TRBJ2-1; cdr3_nt: TGCGCCAGCAGTGAGGACAGGACATACAATGAGCAGTTCTTC; cdr3_aa: CASSEDRTYNEQFF
d_call: -; clone_size: many; v_call: TRBV7-8; j_call: TRBJ2-1; cdr3_nt: TGTGCCAGCAGCCCAGGCACAACGGCAGGCAATGAGCAGTTCTTC; cdr3_aa: CASSPGTTAGNEQFF
d_call: -; clone_size: few; v_call: TRBV20-1; j_call: TRBJ1-5; cdr3_nt: TGCAGTGCCTTGGGACCGATCAATCAGCCCCAGCATTTT; cdr3_aa: CSALGPINQPQHF
d_call: TRBD1; clone_size: few; v_call: TRBV7-8; j_call: TRBJ2-3; cdr3_nt: TGTGCCAGCAGCTCCCCCGCCGGGACAGGGGGGTTTACAGATACGCAGTATTTT; cdr3_aa: CASSSPAGTGGFTDTQYF
d_call: -; clone_size: many; v_call: TRBV4-3; j_call: TRBJ1-5; cdr3_nt: TGCGCCAGCAGCCTCCTGATTGGACACACAAATCAGCCCCAGCATTTT; cdr3_aa: CASSLLIGHTNQPQHF
d_call: TRBD2; clone_size: many; v_call: TRBV29-1; j_call: TRBJ2-1; cdr3_nt: TGCAGCGTTCCCCTTAGCGGGGGGTACAATGAGCAGTTCTTC; cdr3_aa: CSVPLSGGYNEQFF
d_call: -; clone_size: many; v_call: TRBV5-1; j_call: TRBJ2-7; cdr3_nt: TGCGCCAGCAGCCGGGGTCTTCTATACGAGCAGTACTTC; cdr3_aa: CASSRGLLYEQYF
d_call: -; clone_size: -; v_call: TRBV10-3; j_call: TRBJ1-1; cdr3_nt: TGTGCCATCAGTGGTGACCCGGGGGCGGGTACTGAAGCTTTCTTT; cdr3_aa: CAISGDPGAGTEAFF
d_call: -; clone_size: few; v_call: TRBV12-3/TRBV12-4; j_call: TRBJ2-3; cdr3_nt: TGTGCCAGCAGCGCCCTATTTCCATCTAGCACAGATACGCAGTATTTT; cdr3_aa: CASSALFPSSTDTQYF
d_call: -; clone_size: few; v_call: TRBV4-3; j_call: TRBJ1-2; cdr3_nt: TGCGCCAGCAGCCAAGAGATCGGCGGAGGGAACTATGGCTACACCTTC; cdr3_aa: CASSQEIGGGNYGYTF